This TCR beta chain emerged from a study of blood T cell repertoires in COVID-19. In the study overall: Spain, Italy and the United States supplied samples that represented acute and convalescent COVID-19.

This clone showed up just a few times. The method was immunoSEQ multiplex PCR; TCRdb's version includes in-frame clones alone and lacks a portion of them. The top ten hold less than 5.5% of the sample, which has roughly 100,000 clones, approximately 91% seen once. Germline V CDR1 and CDR2: SEHNR, FQNEAQ (reference sequence). This CDR3 has 14 amino acids. Trimming cost V 5 bases and J 5 bases, with 14 bases left between them. Sequencing was carried out using peripheral blood. The TCR was taken from a man aged 18 to 29 with acute or convalescent COVID-19. The chain couples TRBV7-9 to TRBJ2-3, with a weak D call TRBD2 (5 bases). CDR3 in amino acids: CASSPSRAEDTQYF. The DNA of the CDR3 is TGTGCCAGCAGCCCCTCGCGGGCCGAAGATACGCAGTATTTT.